These T cell receptor beta chains were read from a single sample in a study of CD8+ T cells in alopecia areata. Clones were read by immunoSEQ multiplex PCR, and TCRdb kept only the in-frame ones, dropping some. Of about 200,000 clones in the sample, around two fifths were seen once. This specimen consisted of CD4+ T cells sorted from blood, obtained at approximately week 34, from a patient treated with tofacitinib. The receptors originated from a human donor with alopecia areata. Both conserved end residues are part of each CDR3. Size values are once, few and many counts, or a class for expanded clones, and some rows have none.

V gene,clone size,J gene,CDR3 protein
TRBV5-1,few,TRBJ2-2,CASRPQPGLAEAGELFF
TRBV4-2,-,TRBJ1-2,CASSQESNRGGFTF
TRBV30,few,TRBJ1-1,CAWSVLGYTEAFF
TRBV5-6,few,TRBJ1-2,CASSRRPGTRTNYGYTF
TRBV25-1,-,TRBJ2-7,CASSDPGTGWNEQYF
TRBV18,once,TRBJ2-2,CASSAGPNTGELFF
TRBV6-6,-,TRBJ1-5,CASSYERRSNQPQHF
TRBV19,-,TRBJ1-5,CASRTGGDGPQHF
TRBV7-9,-,TRBJ1-2,CASSLGGTGDYGYTF
TRBV27,-,TRBJ2-7,CASSLRQSYEQYF
TRBV29-1,-,TRBJ2-5,CSVGASREQYF
TRBV2,-,TRBJ2-4,CASSELTAPTGEKNIQYF
TRBV18,-,TRBJ1-2,CASSPPPQGDGYTF
TRBV20-1,once,TRBJ1-2,CSVEQGYGYTF
TRBV7-9,-,TRBJ1-4,CASNTGGAGEKLFF
TRBV29-1,few,TRBJ2-2,CSVVRGGKTGELFF
TRBV7-3,few,TRBJ2-1,CASSLSHSSNEQFF
TRBV5-1,few,TRBJ2-5,CASSLGRAETQYF
TRBV6-5,-,TRBJ1-2,CASSYSNGGDYGYTF
TRBV30,-,TRBJ2-6,CAWNTGANVLTF
TRBV30,-,TRBJ2-3,CAWSRGRGSADTQYF
TRBV27,few,TRBJ2-2,CASSLRQNTGELFF
TRBV7-2,once,TRBJ1-6,CASSPQVDWNSPLHF
TRBV5-1,-,TRBJ1-2,CASSLDSQGADGYTF
TRBV6-5,-,TRBJ1-2,CASRRRGQGVVGYTF
TRBV9,-,TRBJ1-1,CASSPSGGMVEAFF